The T cell receptor (beta chain) described here comes from a study of beta chain features in type 1 diabetes. Study summary: Healthy donors, compared against patients, showed similar age, gender and cell yields. Sorted cells examined across all samples numbered 100 million to 140 million. Findings and caveats of the study: At VDJ recombination sites, type 1 diabetes patients had fewer insertions and more deleted nucleotides. Among all four CD4+ subsets, Type 1 diabetes patients had TCRB CDR3s that were moderately but significantly shorter.

On this clone: Antigen specificity is unknown.

Expressed TCRB transcripts were sequenced after all isolated RNA was converted to cDNA. Here immunoSEQ multiplex PCR was the method, and the copy in TCRdb shows in-frame clones only, minus some. The table shows fewer than 400,000 clones, with around 9% occurring only once. Germline V gives CDR1 MDHEN, CDR2 SYDVKM. The V gene lost 4 bases and the J gene lost 3 bases, with 31 bases spanning the gap. This CDR3 is 20 amino acids long. The receptor's source is a man aged 30-40 years with type 1 diabetes. The V call is TRBV28, the J call TRBJ2-7; tentative D call: TRBD1 (6 bases). Sequencing input: central memory CD4+ T cells from blood. CDR3 in DNA: TGTGCCAGCAGTTCCTCCACAAATCCGAGGGGGACAAGAAGCCTCTACGAGCAGTACTTC. Protein product: CASSSSTNPRGTRSLYEQYF.